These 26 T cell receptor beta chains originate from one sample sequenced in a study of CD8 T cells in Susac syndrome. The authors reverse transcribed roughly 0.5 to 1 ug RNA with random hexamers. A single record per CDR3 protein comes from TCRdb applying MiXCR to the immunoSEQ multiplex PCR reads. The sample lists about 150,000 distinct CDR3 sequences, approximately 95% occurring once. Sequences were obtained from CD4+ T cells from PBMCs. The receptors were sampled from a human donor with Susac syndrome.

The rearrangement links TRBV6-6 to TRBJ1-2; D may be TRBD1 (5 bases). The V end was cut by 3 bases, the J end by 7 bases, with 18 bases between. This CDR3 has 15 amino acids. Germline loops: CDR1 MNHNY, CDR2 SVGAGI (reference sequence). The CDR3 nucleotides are TGTGCCAGCAGTTATCGGGAGACAGTATCCCCTGGCTACACCTTC. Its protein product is CASSYRETVSPGYTF.

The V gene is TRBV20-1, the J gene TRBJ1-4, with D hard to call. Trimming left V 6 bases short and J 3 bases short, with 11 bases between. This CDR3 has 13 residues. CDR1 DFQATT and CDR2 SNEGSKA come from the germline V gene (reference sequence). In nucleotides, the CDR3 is TGCAGTGCCCCCCGGATCGCTAATGAAAAACTGTTTTTT. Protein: CSAPRIANEKLFF.

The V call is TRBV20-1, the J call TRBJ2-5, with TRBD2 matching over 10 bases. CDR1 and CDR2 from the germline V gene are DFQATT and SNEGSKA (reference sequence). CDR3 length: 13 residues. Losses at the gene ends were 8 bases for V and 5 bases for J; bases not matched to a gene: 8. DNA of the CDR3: TGCAGTCCCCTAGCGGGAGTAGTCGAGACCCAGTACTTC. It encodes CSPLAGVVETQYF.

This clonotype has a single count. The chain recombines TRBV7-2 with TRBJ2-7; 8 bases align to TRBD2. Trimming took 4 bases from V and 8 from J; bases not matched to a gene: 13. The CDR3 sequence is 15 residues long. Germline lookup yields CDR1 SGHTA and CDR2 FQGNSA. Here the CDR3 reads CASSSPTGRAVQQYF. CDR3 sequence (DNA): TGTGCCAGCAGCTCACCGACCGGGAGGGCCGTCCAGCAGTACTTC.

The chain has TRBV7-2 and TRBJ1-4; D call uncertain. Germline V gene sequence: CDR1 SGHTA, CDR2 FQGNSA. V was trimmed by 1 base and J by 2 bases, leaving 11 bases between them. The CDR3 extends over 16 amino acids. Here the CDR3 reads CASSLEAVGTNEKLFF. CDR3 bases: TGTGCCAGCAGCTTAGAGGCAGTCGGGACTAATGAAAAACTGTTTTTT.

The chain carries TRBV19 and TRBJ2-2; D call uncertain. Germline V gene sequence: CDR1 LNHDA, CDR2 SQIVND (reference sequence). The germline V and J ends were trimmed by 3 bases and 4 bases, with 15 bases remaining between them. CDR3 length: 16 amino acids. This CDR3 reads CASSIKAAGTTGELFF. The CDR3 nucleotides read TGTGCCAGTAGTATTAAGGCAGCAGGAACCACCGGGGAGCTGTTTTTT.

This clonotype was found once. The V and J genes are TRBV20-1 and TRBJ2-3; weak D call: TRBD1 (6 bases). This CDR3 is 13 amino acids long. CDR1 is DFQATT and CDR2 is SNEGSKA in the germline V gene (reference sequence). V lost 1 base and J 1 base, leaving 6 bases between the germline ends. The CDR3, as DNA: TGCAGTGCTAGAGGGACAGGCACAGATACGCAGTATTTT. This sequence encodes CSARGTGTDTQYF.

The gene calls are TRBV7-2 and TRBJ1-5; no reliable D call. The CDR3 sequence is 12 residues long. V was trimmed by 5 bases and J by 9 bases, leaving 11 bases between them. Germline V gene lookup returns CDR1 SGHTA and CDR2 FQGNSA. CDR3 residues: CASSRPSGPQHF. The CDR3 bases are TGTGCCAGCAGCCGACCCTCAGGGCCCCAGCATTTT.

CDR3 protein: CATSSGDVSGANVLTF. CDR3 bases: TGTGCCACCAGCAGTGGTGACGTCTCTGGGGCCAACGTCCTGACTTTC. The chain links TRBV15 to TRBJ2-6; D is uncertain. Trimming shortened V by 3 bases and J by 0 bases, and 9 bases separated the two germline ends. Germline-derived CDR1 and CDR2 are LNHNV and YYDKDF (reference sequence). This CDR3 spans 16 amino acids. The entire variable domain, with the rest obtained from reference TRBV15 and TRBJ2-6, is as follows: DAMVIQNPRYQVTQFGKPVTLSCSQTLNHNVMYWYQQKSSQAPKLLFHYYDKDFNNEADTPDNFQSRRPNTSFCFLDIRSPGLGDTAMYLCATSSGDVSGANVLTFGAGSRLTVL.

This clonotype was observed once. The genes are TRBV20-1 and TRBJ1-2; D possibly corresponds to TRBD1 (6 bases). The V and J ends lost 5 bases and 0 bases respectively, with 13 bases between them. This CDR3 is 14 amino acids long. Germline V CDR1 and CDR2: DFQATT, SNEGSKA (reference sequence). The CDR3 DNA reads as TGCAGTGCTGAACCCTGGACAGCTAACTATGGCTACACCTTC. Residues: CSAEPWTANYGYTF.

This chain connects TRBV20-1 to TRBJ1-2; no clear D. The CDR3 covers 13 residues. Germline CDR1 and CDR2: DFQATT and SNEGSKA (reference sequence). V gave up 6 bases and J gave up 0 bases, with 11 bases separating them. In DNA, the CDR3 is TGCAGTGCCCCCTACTCAGCTAACTATGGCTACACCTTC. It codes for CSAPYSANYGYTF.

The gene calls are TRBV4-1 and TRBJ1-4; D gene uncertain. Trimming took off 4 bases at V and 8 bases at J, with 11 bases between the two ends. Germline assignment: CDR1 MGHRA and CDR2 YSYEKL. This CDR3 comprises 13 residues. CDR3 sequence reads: CASSLGRYEKLFF. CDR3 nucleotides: TGCGCCAGCAGCCTCGGACGGTACGAAAAACTGTTTTTT.

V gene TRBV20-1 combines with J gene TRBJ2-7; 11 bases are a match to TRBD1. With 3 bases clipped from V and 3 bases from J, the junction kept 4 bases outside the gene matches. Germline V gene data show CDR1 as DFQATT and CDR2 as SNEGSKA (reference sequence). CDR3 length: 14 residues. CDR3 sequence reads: CSASGGTGGYEQYF. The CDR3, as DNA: TGCAGTGCTAGCGGTGGGACAGGGGGCTACGAGCAGTACTTC.

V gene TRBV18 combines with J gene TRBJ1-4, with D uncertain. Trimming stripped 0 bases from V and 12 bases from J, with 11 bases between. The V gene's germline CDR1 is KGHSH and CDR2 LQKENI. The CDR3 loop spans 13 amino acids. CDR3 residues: CASSPPITGELFF. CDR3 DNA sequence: TGTGCCAGCTCACCACCGATCACCGGGGAACTGTTTTTT.

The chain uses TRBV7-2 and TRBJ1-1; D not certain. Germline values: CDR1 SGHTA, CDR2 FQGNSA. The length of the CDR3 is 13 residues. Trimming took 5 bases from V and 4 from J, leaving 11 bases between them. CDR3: CASSSSAGTEAFF. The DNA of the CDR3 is TGTGCCAGCAGCAGTTCCGCGGGCACTGAAGCTTTCTTT.

The CDR3 nucleotides read TGCGCCAGCAGCATCGGACGGGATTCACCCCTCCACTTT. Its translation is CASSIGRDSPLHF. The chain links TRBV5-1 to TRBJ1-6; D is uncertain. The V end lost 4 bases, the J end lost 8 bases, and 10 bases lay between the germline ends. Germline values: CDR1 SGHRS, CDR2 YFSETQ. The CDR3 has 13 amino acids.

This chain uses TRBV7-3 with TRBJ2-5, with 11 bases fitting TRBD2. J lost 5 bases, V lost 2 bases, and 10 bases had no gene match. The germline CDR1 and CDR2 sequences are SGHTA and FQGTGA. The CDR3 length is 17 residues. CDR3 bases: TGTGCCAGCAGCTTAGGGGCGGCTAGCGGGGGGCCGGAGACCCAGTACTTC. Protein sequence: CASSLGAASGGPETQYF.

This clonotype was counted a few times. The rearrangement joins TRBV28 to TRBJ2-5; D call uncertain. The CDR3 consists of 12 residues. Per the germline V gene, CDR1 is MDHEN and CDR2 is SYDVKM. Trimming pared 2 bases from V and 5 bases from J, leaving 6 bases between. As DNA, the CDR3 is TGTGCCAGCAGTTTAGCCCGTGAGACCCAGTACTTC. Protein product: CASSLARETQYF.

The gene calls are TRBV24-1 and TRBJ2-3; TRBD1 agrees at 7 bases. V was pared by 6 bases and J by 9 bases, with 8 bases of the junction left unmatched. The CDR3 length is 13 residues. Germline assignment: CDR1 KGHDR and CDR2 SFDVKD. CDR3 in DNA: TGTGCCACCAGTCCCTCAAGGGGGCTCACGCAGTATTTT. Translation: CATSPSRGLTQYF.

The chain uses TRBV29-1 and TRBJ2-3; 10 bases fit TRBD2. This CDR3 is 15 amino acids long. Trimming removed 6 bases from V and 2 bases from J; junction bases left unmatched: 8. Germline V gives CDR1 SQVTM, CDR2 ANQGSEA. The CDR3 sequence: CSVVLAGANTDTQYF. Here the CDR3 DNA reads TGCAGCGTGGTCCTAGCGGGGGCCAACACAGATACGCAGTATTTT.

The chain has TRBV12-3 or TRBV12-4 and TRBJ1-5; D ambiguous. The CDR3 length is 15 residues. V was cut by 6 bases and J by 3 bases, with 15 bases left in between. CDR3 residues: CASSPMGVVNQPQHF. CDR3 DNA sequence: TGTGCCAGCAGCCCTATGGGAGTAGTCAATCAGCCCCAGCATTTT.

In nucleotides, the CDR3 is TGTGCCAGCAGCGCGCCTACCAATCAGCCCCAGCATTTT. It translates to CASSAPTNQPQHF. This chain uses TRBV2 with TRBJ1-5; the D is unclear. There are 13 residues in the CDR3. Germline V gene sequence: CDR1 SNHLY, CDR2 FYNNEI. Trimming took off 6 bases at V and 3 bases at J, with 9 bases between the two ends.

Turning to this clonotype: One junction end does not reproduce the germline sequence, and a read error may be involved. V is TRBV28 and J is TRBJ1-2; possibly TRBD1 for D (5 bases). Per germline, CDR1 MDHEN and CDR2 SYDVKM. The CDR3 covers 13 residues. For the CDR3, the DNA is TGTGCCAGCAGCCGAAACCCGACAGCGGAGAACGACTTC. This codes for CASSRNPTAENDF.

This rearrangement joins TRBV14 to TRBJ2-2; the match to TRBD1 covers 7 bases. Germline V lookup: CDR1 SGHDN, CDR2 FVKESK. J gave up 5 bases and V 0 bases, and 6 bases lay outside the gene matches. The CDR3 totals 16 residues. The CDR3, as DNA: TGTGCCAGCAGCCAAGAGCACAGGGGAATAACCGGGGAGCTGTTTTTT. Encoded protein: CASSQEHRGITGELFF. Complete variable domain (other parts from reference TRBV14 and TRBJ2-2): EAGVTQFPSHSVIEKGQTVTLRCDPISGHDNLYWYRRVMGKEIKFLLHFVKESKQDESGMPNNRFLAERTGGTYSTLKVQPAELEDSGVYFCASSQEHRGITGELFFGEGSRLTVL.

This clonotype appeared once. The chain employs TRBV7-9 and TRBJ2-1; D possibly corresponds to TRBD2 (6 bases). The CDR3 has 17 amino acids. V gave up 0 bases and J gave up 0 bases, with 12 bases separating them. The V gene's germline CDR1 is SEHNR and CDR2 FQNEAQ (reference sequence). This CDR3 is CASSLARGTLSYNEQFF. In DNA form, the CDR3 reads TGTGCCAGCAGCTTAGCCCGCGGGACCCTCTCCTACAATGAGCAGTTCTTC.

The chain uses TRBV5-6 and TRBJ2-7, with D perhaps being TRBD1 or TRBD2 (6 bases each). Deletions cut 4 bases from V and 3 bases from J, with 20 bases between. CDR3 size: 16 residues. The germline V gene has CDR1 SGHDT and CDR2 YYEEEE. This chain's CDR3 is CASSGGPGEPFYEQYF. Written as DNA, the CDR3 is TGTGCCAGCAGCGGGGGGCCAGGGGAACCTTTCTACGAGCAGTACTTC.